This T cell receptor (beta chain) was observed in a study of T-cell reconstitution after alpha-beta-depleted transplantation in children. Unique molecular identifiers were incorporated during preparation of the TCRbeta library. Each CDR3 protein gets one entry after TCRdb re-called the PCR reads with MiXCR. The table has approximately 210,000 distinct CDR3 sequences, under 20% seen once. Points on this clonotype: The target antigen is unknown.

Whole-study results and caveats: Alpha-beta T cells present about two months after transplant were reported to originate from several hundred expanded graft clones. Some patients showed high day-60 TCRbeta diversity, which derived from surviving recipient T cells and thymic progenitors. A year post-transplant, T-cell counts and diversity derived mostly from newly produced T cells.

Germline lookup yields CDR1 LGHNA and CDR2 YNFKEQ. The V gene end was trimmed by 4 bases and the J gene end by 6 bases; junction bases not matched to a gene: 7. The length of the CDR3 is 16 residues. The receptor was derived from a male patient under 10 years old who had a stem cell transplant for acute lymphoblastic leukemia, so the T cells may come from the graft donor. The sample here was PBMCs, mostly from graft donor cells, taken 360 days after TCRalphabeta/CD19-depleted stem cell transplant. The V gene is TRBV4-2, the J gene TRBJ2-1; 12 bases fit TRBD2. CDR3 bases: TGTGCCAGCAGCCCCCTAGGACTAGCGGGGCTCAATGAGCAGTTCTTC. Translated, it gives CASSPLGLAGLNEQFF.